This TCR beta chain is drawn from a study of response to subunit inactivated influenza vaccine. Whole-study findings and limits: New T cells are recruited in small numbers by each seasonal influenza vaccination, according to the authors' suggestion.

As to this clonotype: The antigen is not known.

The CDR3 has 16 amino acids. The J segment lost 2 bases and the V segment lost 2 bases, leaving 5 bases of the junction unmatched. Germline V gene sequence: CDR1 KGHSH, CDR2 LQKENI. Each CDR3 protein gets one entry after TCRdb re-called the RT-PCR reads with MiXCR. Found here are about 180,000 distinct CDR3 sequences, about 10% of them singletons; the top ten hold roughly a third. The source is a man in his fifties or sixties who received an inactivated influenza vaccine. The gene calls are TRBV18 and TRBJ2-1, with 8 bases identical to TRBD1. This sample comprised CD8+ T cells sorted from PBMCs, obtained less than 30 months after vaccination. CDR3 in DNA: TGTGCCAGCTCACCAGCGGACAGGGCGACCTACAATGAGCAGTTCTTC. Its translation: CASSPADRATYNEQFF.